Each of the 12 T cell receptor beta chains below was sequenced from the same sample in a study of blood T cell repertoires in COVID-19. Produced via immunoSEQ multiplex PCR; TCRdb's table is partial and in-frame only. The table lists hundreds of thousands of clones, 70% to 90% of them singletons. The source material was peripheral blood. The source of these receptors is a young man with active or convalescent COVID-19.

This clone was seen once. CDR3 loop: CASSGEGEGMNTEAFF. The CDR3 bases are TGTGCCAGCAGTGGCGAGGGGGAGGGGATGAACACTGAAGCTTTCTTT. V usage is TRBV28 and J usage is TRBJ1-1; D is perhaps TRBD1 (6 bases). CDR1 and CDR2 from the germline V gene are MDHEN and SYDVKM. This CDR3 is 16 amino acids long. Trimming cost V 5 bases and J 0 bases, with 16 bases left between them.

V usage is TRBV6-2 or TRBV6-3 and J usage is TRBJ1-2, with D hard to call. Trimming left V 6 bases short and J 1 base short, with 9 bases between. This CDR3 has 13 amino acids. Germline loops: CDR1 MNHEY, CDR2 SVGEGT. CDR3 nucleotides: TGTGCCAGCAGCCTACACATTAACTATGGCTACACCTTC. It translates to CASSLHINYGYTF.

V and J are TRBV28 and TRBJ2-7; a weak D match, TRBD2 (5 bases). This CDR3 region has 14 residues. V lost 6 bases and J 0 bases, leaving 12 bases between the germline ends. The germline gives CDR1 MDHEN, CDR2 SYDVKM. CDR3 DNA sequence: TGTGCCAGCAGATTAGCGAAGAGCTCCTACGAGCAGTACTTC. This codes for CASRLAKSSYEQYF.

This clone was found a few times. CDR3 DNA sequence: TGCAGCGTTGCCGTCTCTGGAAACACCATATATTTT. Protein sequence: CSVAVSGNTIYF. The V and J genes are TRBV29-1 and TRBJ1-3, with unresolved D. Trimming removed 4 bases from V and 0 bases from J, with 4 bases in between. CDR3 length: 12 amino acids. Germline V CDR1 and CDR2: SQVTM, ANQGSEA. Full variable domain (rest looked up from reference TRBV29-1 and TRBJ1-3): SAVISQKPSRDICQRGTSLTIQCQVDSQVTMMFWYRQQPGQSLTLIATANQGSEATYESGFVIDKFPISRPNLTFSTLTVSNMSPEDSSIYLCSVAVSGNTIYFGEGSWLTVV.

V and J are TRBV15 and TRBJ2-5, with D uncertain. CDR1 and CDR2 from the germline V gene are LNHNV and YYDKDF (reference sequence). The CDR3 length is 14 residues. V lost 0 bases to trimming and J lost 4 bases, with 9 bases between them. DNA for the CDR3: TGTGCCACCAGCAGAGATTTCGGTCCAGAGACCCAGTACTTC. It encodes CATSRDFGPETQYF.

V is TRBV29-1 and J is TRBJ2-4; D is perhaps TRBD2 (5 bases). From germline, CDR1 is SQVTM and CDR2 ANQGSEA. This CDR3 is built from 14 residues. V lost 4 bases and J lost 2, with 12 bases in between. Written as DNA, the CDR3 is TGCAGCGTTGCTAGCCATACTACCAAAAACATTCAGTACTTC. As protein: CSVASHTTKNIQYF.

The chain recombines TRBV2 with TRBJ2-7, with D possibly matching TRBD2 (6 bases). The ends were cut back, 6 bases at V and 0 bases at J, with 15 bases in the middle. The CDR3 has 15 residues. CDR1 SNHLY and CDR2 FYNNEI come from the germline V gene. The CDR3 spells CASRSREESSYEQYF. The CDR3 nucleotides are TGTGCCAGCAGATCCAGGGAGGAGAGCTCCTACGAGCAGTACTTC.

This chain connects TRBV5-6 to TRBJ1-2; D possibly corresponds to TRBD1 (6 bases). V lost 3 bases, J lost 3 bases, and 15 bases lay in between. The CDR3 totals 15 residues. Germline assignment: CDR1 SGHDT and CDR2 YYEEEE. The CDR3 region is CASSWGHRPDYGYTF. For the CDR3, the DNA is TGTGCCAGCAGCTGGGGACACCGACCTGACTATGGCTACACCTTC. Complete variable domain (other parts from reference TRBV5-6 and TRBJ1-2): DAGVTQSPTHLIKTRGQQVTLRCSPKSGHDTVSWYQQALGQGPQFIFQYYEEEERQRGNFPDRFSGHQFPNYSSELNVNALLLGDSALYLCASSWGHRPDYGYTFGSGTRLTVV.

This clone was recorded only once. The chain carries TRBV19 and TRBJ2-3; 11 nucleotides align to TRBD2. V shed 6 bases, J shed 1 base, and the junction held 3 bases outside the gene matches. The CDR3 spans 15 residues. In germline, CDR1 is LNHDA, CDR2 SQIVND (reference sequence). The CDR3 protein is CASSVAGGGTDTQYF. The CDR3 nucleotides read TGTGCCAGTAGCGTAGCGGGAGGGGGCACAGATACGCAGTATTTT. The entire variable domain, with the rest obtained from reference TRBV19 and TRBJ2-3, is as follows: DGGITQSPKYLFRKEGQNVTLSCEQNLNHDAMYWYRQDPGQGLRLIYYSQIVNDFQKGDIAEGYSVSREKKESFPLTVTSAQKNPTAFYLCASSVAGGGTDTQYFGPGTRLTVL.

The chain uses TRBV6-5 and TRBJ1-5; TRBD1 aligns across 7 bases. This CDR3 comprises 15 residues. Germline V gives CDR1 MNHEY, CDR2 SVGAGI. With 6 bases clipped from V and 2 bases from J, the junction kept 7 bases outside the gene matches. CDR3 residues: CASRAGGLGNQPQHF. In DNA, the CDR3 is TGTGCCAGCAGGGCAGGGGGATTGGGCAATCAGCCCCAGCATTTT.

This chain joins TRBV27 and TRBJ2-7; 10 bases are a match to TRBD2. V lost 3 bases to trimming and J lost 5 bases; unmatched junction nucleotides: 7. The CDR3 totals 15 residues. Germline CDR1 and CDR2: MNHEY and SMNVEV (reference sequence). CDR3 in amino acids: CASSLELAGRDEQYF. The CDR3 region has the DNA TGTGCCAGCAGTTTGGAACTAGCGGGGAGAGACGAGCAGTACTTC.

This clone appeared once. The DNA of the CDR3 is TGTGCCAGTACATGGCAAACAGGGGGCGGCTATGGCTACACCTTC. The encoded protein is CASTWQTGGGYGYTF. This sequence joins TRBV19 and TRBJ1-2, with 9 bases lining up with TRBD1. This CDR3 has 15 residues. The ends lost 7 bases at V and 4 bases at J; junction bases unmatched: 10. Germline values: CDR1 LNHDA, CDR2 SQIVND (reference sequence).